The entry below gives a single TCR beta chain sequence along with its context. The CDR3 totals 14 residues. CDR1 is MNHEY and CDR2 is SMNVEV in the germline V gene (reference sequence). Trimming stripped 0 bases from V and 8 bases from J, with 11 bases between. This record comes from a study of blood T cell repertoires in COVID-19. On the study more broadly: Acute and convalescent COVID-19 samples came from the United States, Italy and Spain. T cells, B-cell-depleted T cells, or PBMCs provided the cDNA or gDNA that served as material.

In the authors' workflow: Cell counts per sample came from amplifying reference gene primers. Generated by immunoSEQ multiplex PCR, the TCRdb table keeps only in-frame clones and is missing some. Clone size and the V and J calls come from that table; the DNA yielded D and trimming. Found here are fewer than 350,000 clones, 81% of them singletons; the top ten hold roughly 2.9%. This clonotype originated in a woman in her fifties or sixties with active or convalescent COVID-19. The V gene is TRBV27, the J gene TRBJ2-1; D is possibly TRBD2 (7 bases). Sequencing was done on a sample of peripheral blood. The CDR3 spells CASSLSGGGHEQFF. Written as DNA, the CDR3 is TGTGCCAGCAGTTTATCGGGGGGGGGCCATGAGCAGTTCTTC.